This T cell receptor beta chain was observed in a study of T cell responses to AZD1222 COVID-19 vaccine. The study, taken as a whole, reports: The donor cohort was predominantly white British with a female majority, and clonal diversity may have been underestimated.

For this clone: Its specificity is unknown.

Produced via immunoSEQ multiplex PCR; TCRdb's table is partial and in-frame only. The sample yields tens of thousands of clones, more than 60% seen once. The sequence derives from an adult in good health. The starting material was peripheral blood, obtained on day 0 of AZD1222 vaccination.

This CDR3 reads CAAGTSDYNEQFF. In DNA, the CDR3 is TGTGCCGCCGGGACTAGCGACTACAATGAGCAGTTCTTC. The gene calls are TRBV10-3 and TRBJ2-1; 10 bases map to TRBD2. CDR1 and CDR2 (germline): ENHRY, SYGVKD. This CDR3 contains 13 residues. V was pared by 11 bases and J by 3 bases, with 4 bases of the junction left unmatched.